These 14 T cell receptor beta chains share one sample of origin, sequenced in a study of cytomegalovirus exposure and HLA in healthy donors. Researchers ran the PCR with 60 Vbeta and 13 Jbeta primers. The repertoire was sequenced with immunoSEQ multiplex PCR; TCRdb's copy has only in-frame clones and lacks some. The sample includes about 52,000 clones. Sequenced material: PBMCs. The source of these receptors is a woman between 45 and 60 years old in good health and CMV-seropositive.

The chain carries TRBV5-1 and TRBJ2-7, with a tentative D call TRBD1 (6 bases). The CDR3 runs 14 residues. The V end lost 0 bases, the J end lost 7 bases, and 14 bases lay between the germline ends. Germline-derived CDR1 and CDR2 are SGHRS and YFSETQ. The CDR3 DNA reads as TGCGCCAGCAGCTTGGTGGCAGGGGACGGGGAGCAGTACTTC. Residues: CASSLVAGDGEQYF.

The genes are TRBV7-2 and TRBJ2-2; D is possibly TRBD2 (7 bases). This CDR3 region has 15 residues. Germline V gene lookup returns CDR1 SGHTA and CDR2 FQGNSA. V lost 6 bases to trimming and J lost 3 bases, with 14 bases between them. CDR3 region: CASRRGGGDTGELFF. In nucleotides, the CDR3 is TGTGCCAGCAGGAGGGGGGGTGGTGACACCGGGGAGCTGTTTTTT.

The chain couples TRBV18 to TRBJ1-1; the match to TRBD1 covers 9 bases. This CDR3 comprises 17 residues. The V gene end was trimmed by 6 bases and the J gene end by 4 bases; junction bases not matched to a gene: 15. Germline CDR1 KGHSH, CDR2 LQKENI. As DNA, the CDR3 is TGTGCCAGCTCCCAAAGCATTGTTACAGGGGGCTTCACTGAAGCTTTCTTT. This gives the protein CASSQSIVTGGFTEAFF. The full variable domain, in which reference TRBV18 and TRBJ1-1 provide the parts outside the CDR3, is NAGVMQNPRHLVRRRGQEARLRCSPMKGHSHVYWYRQLPEEGLKFMVYLQKENIIDESGMPKERFSAEFPKEGPSILRIQQVVRGDSAAYFCASSQSIVTGGFTEAFFGQGTRLTVV.

The chain employs TRBV5-1 and TRBJ2-5; D gene unclear. This CDR3 spans 14 amino acids. V was pared by 0 bases and J by 1 base, with 7 bases between. Germline V gene data show CDR1 as SGHRS and CDR2 as YFSETQ. The CDR3 nucleotides are TGCGCCAGCAGCTTGGGGCACAGCCAAGAGACCCAGTACTTC. Its translation is CASSLGHSQETQYF.

The chain employs TRBV18 and TRBJ1-1; the match to TRBD1 covers 11 bases. Germline V gene sequence: CDR1 KGHSH, CDR2 LQKENI. The CDR3 length is 17 residues. V lost 3 bases and J lost 2; bases outside the gene matches: 8. CDR3 coding DNA: TGTGCCAGCTCACCCGGACAGGGGGCGGGTATAAACACTGAAGCTTTCTTT. Residues: CASSPGQGAGINTEAFF.

V gene TRBV5-1 combines with J gene TRBJ1-1; perhaps TRBD1 as D (6 bases). The CDR3 is 15 residues long. Germline loops: CDR1 SGHRS, CDR2 YFSETQ. The V end was cut by 4 bases, the J end by 2 bases, with 15 bases between. This CDR3 is CASSLDRPLNTEAFF. The CDR3 bases are TGCGCCAGCAGCCTCGACAGGCCATTAAACACTGAAGCTTTCTTT.

This chain uses TRBV25-1 with TRBJ2-7; 9 positions match TRBD1. The germline V gene has CDR1 MGHDK and CDR2 SYGVNS. J gave up 6 bases and V 6 bases, and 21 bases lay outside the gene matches. This CDR3 has 18 residues. The CDR3 reads CASRFLRDRVTTTCEQYF. CDR3 sequence (DNA): TGTGCCAGCAGGTTCCTCCGGGACAGGGTAACAACTACCTGCGAGCAGTACTTC.

The chain couples TRBV18 to TRBJ2-5; the D is unclear. The V end was cut by 4 bases, the J end by 4 bases, with 10 bases between. Germline V gives CDR1 KGHSH, CDR2 LQKENI. The CDR3 consists of 13 residues. The CDR3 coding sequence is TGTGCCAGCTCACAATTAAATCGAGAGACCCAGTACTTC. Its translation is CASSQLNRETQYF.

The chain combines TRBV18 with TRBJ2-1; TRBD2 agrees at 9 bases. The CDR3 is 15 residues long. The germline gives CDR1 KGHSH, CDR2 LQKENI. V gave up 2 bases and J gave up 10 bases; unmatched junction bases: 9. The CDR3 bases are TGTGCCAGCTCACCAGTGGGTAGCGGGAGTTTGGAGCAGTTCTTC. Amino acid sequence: CASSPVGSGSLEQFF. The complete variable domain, with remaining parts taken from reference TRBV18 and TRBJ2-1, reads NAGVMQNPRHLVRRRGQEARLRCSPMKGHSHVYWYRQLPEEGLKFMVYLQKENIIDESGMPKERFSAEFPKEGPSILRIQQVVRGDSAAYFCASSPVGSGSLEQFFGPGTRLTVL.

The rearrangement joins TRBV27 to TRBJ2-7, with 7 positions matching TRBD2. The length of the CDR3 is 15 residues. The germline V gene encodes CDR1 MNHEY and CDR2 SMNVEV (reference sequence). The ends lost 1 base at V and 3 bases at J; junction bases unmatched: 6. The CDR3 DNA follows: TGTGCCAGCAGTTTATATGGGAGGGCCCTCTACGAGCAGTACTTC. Its translation: CASSLYGRALYEQYF.

CDR3 in DNA: TGTGCCAGCAGCGGGACAGGGGGCATGAAGACCCAGTACTTC. Translated, it gives CASSGTGGMKTQYF. The V and J genes are TRBV7-9 and TRBJ2-5, with 12 bases that match TRBD1. Germline assignment: CDR1 SEHNR and CDR2 FQNEAQ (reference sequence). The CDR3 covers 14 residues. The trim removed 5 bases at V and 6 bases at J, leaving 4 bases unmatched.

The chain has TRBV7-2 and TRBJ2-4, with unresolved D. CDR3 size: 15 residues. Germline V CDR1 and CDR2: SGHTA, FQGNSA. Trimming stripped 1 base from V and 2 bases from J, with 9 bases between. CDR3 bases: TGTGCCAGCAGCTTAGGAGGTCTGCCCAAAAACATTCAGTACTTC. Translation gives CASSLGGLPKNIQYF.

V is TRBV10-3 and J is TRBJ2-3; 9 bases fit TRBD2. After removal of 2 bases from V and 7 bases from J, the junction contained 7 bases not matched to a gene. This CDR3 comprises 15 residues. From germline, CDR1 is ENHRY and CDR2 SYGVKD. The CDR3 bases are TGTGCCATCAGTGAGGTTGGCGGGAGGGAGAATACGCAGTATTTT. Protein: CAISEVGGRENTQYF.

The chain joins TRBV19 to TRBJ1-4; D perhaps matches TRBD1 (6 bases). CDR3 size: 16 residues. The germline CDR1 and CDR2 sequences are LNHDA and SQIVND (reference sequence). Trimming cost V 3 bases and J 8 bases, with 19 bases left between them. The CDR3: CASSMIGGGRREKLFF. CDR3 nucleotides: TGTGCCAGTAGTATGATCGGCGGGGGGCGTCGCGAAAAACTGTTTTTT.